These 23 T cell receptor beta chains originate from one sample sequenced in a study of T cell repertoires in cytomegalovirus infection. These receptors are not linked to any known antigen. MiXCR, run by TCRdb on the reads, gives a single entry per CDR3 protein. This sample has hundreds of thousands of distinct CDR3 sequences, with roughly a third found just once. The sample was cultured PBMCs, taken from culture after CMV antigen stimulation. The receptors shown here come from a human donor in good health (CMV status not recorded). Some clones in this sample may be carry-over from other donors' samples.

This clonotype has only a few counts. The chain uses TRBV5-4 and TRBJ1-4, with a weak D call TRBD1 (5 bases). V lost 0 bases and J 3 bases, leaving 9 bases between the germline ends. Germline CDR1 SGHNT, CDR2 YYREEE (reference sequence). This CDR3 region has 15 residues. The CDR3 bases are TGTGCCAGCAGCTTGGAGTCAGGGTCTAATGAAAAACTGTTTTTT. Amino acids: CASSLESGSNEKLFF. The full variable domain, its missing parts supplied by reference TRBV5-4 and TRBJ1-4, is ETGVTQSPTHLIKTRGQQVTLRCSSQSGHNTVSWYQQALGQGPQFIFQYYREEENGRGNFPPRFSGLQFPNYSSELNVNALELDDSALYLCASSLESGSNEKLFFGSGTQLSVL.

This clonotype was detected many times. This chain joins TRBV7-9 and TRBJ1-2, with 8 bases lining up with TRBD1. This CDR3 spans 18 amino acids. Germline-derived CDR1 and CDR2 are SEHNR and FQNEAQ (reference sequence). V dropped 5 bases and J dropped 6; count of bases not matched to a gene: 20. The CDR3 protein is CASSPTRTGTKPNDGYTF. CDR3 nucleotide sequence: TGTGCCAGCAGCCCGACTCGGACAGGGACTAAACCTAATGATGGCTACACCTTC.

The chain couples TRBV7-2 to TRBJ2-1; D unclear. CDR3 size: 15 residues. Germline assignment: CDR1 SGHTA and CDR2 FQGNSA. V lost 3 bases, J lost 7 bases, and 16 bases lay in between. CDR3 amino acids: CASSFLAADGNEQFF. CDR3 coding DNA: TGTGCCAGCAGCTTTCTCGCGGCAGATGGGAATGAGCAGTTCTTC.

The chain combines TRBV4-1 with TRBJ2-7, with D perhaps being TRBD1 or TRBD2 (6 bases each). This CDR3 contains 18 residues. The germline V and J ends were trimmed by 0 bases and 2 bases, with 20 bases remaining between them. Looked up from germline, CDR1 is MGHRA and CDR2 is YSYEKL. The CDR3 protein is CASSQEGGREKRPYEQYF. The CDR3 DNA sequence: TGCGCCAGCAGCCAAGAGGGGGGCCGGGAGAAGCGGCCCTACGAGCAGTACTTC.

This clonotype was observed a few times. The V call is TRBV7-8, the J call TRBJ1-5; 8 nucleotides align to TRBD1. Germline V lookup: CDR1 SGHVS, CDR2 FQNEAQ. The CDR3 covers 17 residues. V was pared by 1 base and J by 7 bases, with 12 bases of the junction left unmatched. CDR3 region: CASSLVSGQGARQPQHF. The CDR3 DNA reads as TGTGCCAGCAGCTTAGTAAGTGGGCAGGGGGCACGGCAGCCCCAGCATTTT. The full variable domain, in which reference TRBV7-8 and TRBJ1-5 provide the parts outside the CDR3, is GAGVSQSPRYKVAKRGQDVALRCDPISGHVSLFWYQQALGQGPEFLTYFQNEAQLDKSGLPSDRFFAERPEGSVSTLKIQRTQQEDSAVYLCASSLVSGQGARQPQHFGDGTRLSIL.

This clonotype was seen more than once but under ten times. This CDR3 is CASSGADLNSPLHF. CDR3 nucleotides: TGTGCCAGCAGCGGGGCAGATTTAAATTCACCCCTCCACTTT. V is TRBV7-6 and J is TRBJ1-6; D possibly corresponds to TRBD1 (5 bases). This CDR3 region has 14 residues. Per the germline V gene, CDR1 is SGHVS and CDR2 is FNYEAQ. Trimming took 5 bases from V and 7 from J, leaving 12 bases between them.

This clonotype was counted a few times. The chain links TRBV11-3 to TRBJ2-1; D could derive from TRBD1 or TRBD2 (5 bases each). V was trimmed by 8 bases and J by 0 bases, leaving 14 bases between them. The CDR3 has 15 amino acids. Germline values: CDR1 SGHNT, CDR2 YENEEA. DNA of the CDR3: TGTGCCAGCTCGTCGGGACCGAGCTCCTACAATGAGCAGTTCTTC. Encoded protein: CASSSGPSSYNEQFF.

This clonotype was seen repeatedly, ten times or more. The chain couples TRBV5-6 to TRBJ1-4; 9 bases match TRBD1. Germline V gene sequence: CDR1 SGHDT, CDR2 YYEEEE. The CDR3 extends over 16 amino acids. J lost 2 bases, V lost 2 bases, and 4 bases had no gene match. CDR3 loop: CASSFGTGSTNEKLFF. The CDR3 nucleotides read TGTGCCAGCAGCTTCGGGACAGGGTCTACTAATGAAAAACTGTTTTTT.

This clonotype was seen a few times. The chain employs TRBV7-2 and TRBJ2-7; either TRBD1 or TRBD2 may fit D (5 bases each). This CDR3 spans 17 amino acids. V gave up 5 bases and J gave up 9 bases, with 29 bases separating them. CDR1 is SGHTA, CDR2 FQGNSA, per germline. This CDR3 is CASSDQRGGRAGLGQYF. The CDR3 nucleotides read TGTGCCAGCAGCGACCAACGGGGTGGCAGGGCCGGCTTGGGGCAGTACTTC.

V is TRBV12-5 and J is TRBJ2-1; 10 bases are shared with TRBD2. The V and J ends lost 0 bases and 0 bases, in that order; junction bases with no gene match: 2. From germline, CDR1 is LGHNT and CDR2 FRNRAP. The CDR3 spans 17 residues. CDR3 region: CASGLVLAGGSYNEQFF. CDR3 nucleotides: TGTGCTAGTGGTTTGGTCTTAGCGGGAGGCTCCTACAATGAGCAGTTCTTC.

This clonotype was seen once. Here the CDR3 reads CASSWMTGVRSSYEQYF. In DNA, the CDR3 is TGTGCCAGCAGCTGGATGACAGGGGTTCGAAGCTCCTACGAGCAGTACTTC. This chain uses TRBV7-9 with TRBJ2-7; 8 positions match TRBD1. The V segment lost 4 bases and the J segment 0 bases; nucleotides outside the gene matches: 11. The germline CDR1 and CDR2 sequences are SEHNR and FQNEAQ (reference sequence). This CDR3 spans 17 amino acids.

This clonotype was counted between two and nine times. The chain employs TRBV4-1 and TRBJ2-3; D not certain. V gave up 2 bases and J gave up 3 bases, with 6 bases separating them. Germline V CDR1 and CDR2: MGHRA, YSYEKL. The CDR3 spans 13 residues. The CDR3 sequence is CASSQLGTDTQYF. The CDR3 DNA sequence: TGCGCCAGCAGCCAACTGGGTACAGATACGCAGTATTTT.

This clonotype was counted only a few times. The junction does not match germline at one end; this may be a read error. The chain links TRBV7-8 to TRBJ2-7, with 7 bases lining up with TRBD2. Germline V CDR1 and CDR2: SGHVS, FQNEAQ. The CDR3 consists of 14 residues. CDR3: CASSLAAGVEEQYF. The CDR3 region has the DNA TGTGCCAGCAGCCTAGCGGCAGGAGTAGAGGAGCAGTACTTC.

V and J are TRBV20-1 and TRBJ1-1; TRBD1 agrees at 7 bases. Trimming removed 3 bases from V and 2 bases from J; junction bases left unmatched: 9. Germline V lookup: CDR1 DFQATT, CDR2 SNEGSKA (reference sequence). The CDR3 is made up of 15 amino acids. Written as DNA, the CDR3 is TGCAGTGCTAGGGCGATCGACAGGGCAAACACTGAAGCTTTCTTT. It yields the protein CSARAIDRANTEAFF.

This clonotype was detected only a few times. CDR3 amino acids: CASSLRGQTYNEQFF. For the CDR3, the DNA is TGCGCCAGCAGCCTTAGGGGGCAGACCTACAATGAGCAGTTCTTC. The rearrangement joins TRBV4-1 to TRBJ2-1; TRBD1 matches at 7 bases. The V gene's germline CDR1 is MGHRA and CDR2 YSYEKL. J lost 2 bases, V lost 4 bases, and 5 bases had no gene match. The CDR3 covers 15 residues.

The chain is built from TRBV19 and TRBJ2-2; no firm D call. This CDR3 has 14 amino acids. Germline V gene lookup returns CDR1 LNHDA and CDR2 SQIVND (reference sequence). Trimming pared 3 bases from V and 3 bases from J, leaving 8 bases between. The CDR3 loop is CASSMGYDTGELFF. The CDR3 DNA is TGTGCCAGTAGTATGGGTTATGACACCGGGGAGCTGTTTTTT.

This clonotype was observed a handful of times. The genes are TRBV15 and TRBJ1-4; D is undetermined. The CDR3 extends over 14 amino acids. Germline V gives CDR1 LNHNV, CDR2 YYDKDF (reference sequence). The V end was cut by 0 bases, the J end by 5 bases, with 7 bases between. CDR3 nucleotides: TGTGCCACCAGCAGAGATCGACGGAATGAAAAACTGTTTTTT. This sequence encodes CATSRDRRNEKLFF.

This clonotype was picked up many times. This chain connects TRBV4-3 to TRBJ1-4, with 7 bases matching TRBD1. The CDR3 has 14 amino acids. The trim removed 1 base at V and 7 bases at J, leaving 3 bases unmatched. Germline assignment: CDR1 LGHNA and CDR2 YSLEER. The CDR3 is CASSQGQGVEKLFF. The CDR3 DNA reads TGCGCCAGCAGCCAAGGACAGGGTGTTGAAAAACTGTTTTTT.

The V call is TRBV27, the J call TRBJ1-5; 9 positions agree with TRBD1. Per the germline V gene, CDR1 is MNHEY and CDR2 is SMNVEV (reference sequence). The CDR3 extends over 15 amino acids. V shed 6 bases, J shed 0 bases, and the junction held 3 bases outside the gene matches. DNA of the CDR3: TGTGCCAGCAGAGGACAGGGGACTAGCAATCAGCCCCAGCATTTT. Encoded protein: CASRGQGTSNQPQHF.

The chain is built from TRBV20-1 and TRBJ2-1; 10 nucleotides line up with TRBD2. This CDR3 contains 15 residues. From germline, CDR1 is DFQATT and CDR2 SNEGSKA (reference sequence). J was trimmed by 3 bases and V by 6 bases; bases with no gene match: 8. The CDR3 is CSAPPLAGVYNEQFF. As DNA, the CDR3 is TGCAGTGCCCCTCCTCTAGCGGGAGTCTACAATGAGCAGTTCTTC.

The chain is built from TRBV19 and TRBJ1-1; 9 nucleotides match TRBD1. Germline CDR1 LNHDA, CDR2 SQIVND (reference sequence). Trimming at V came to 7 bases and at J to 2 bases, leaving 2 bases not matched to a gene. The CDR3 totals 13 residues. CDR3 sequence: CASKGQGNTEAFF. DNA of the CDR3: TGTGCCAGTAAGGGACAGGGTAACACTGAAGCTTTCTTT.

This clonotype was counted at least ten times. The chain combines TRBV6-5 with TRBJ2-3, with 7 bases identical to TRBD2. V dropped 0 bases and J dropped 3; count of bases not matched to a gene: 12. Germline CDR1 MNHEY, CDR2 SVGAGI. The CDR3 runs 18 residues. The CDR3 loop is CASSYSGAGGRTTDTQYF. The CDR3 DNA is TGTGCCAGCAGTTACTCTGGCGCGGGCGGGAGAACAACAGATACGCAGTATTTT.

This sequence joins TRBV6-1 and TRBJ2-7; 11 positions match TRBD2. Germline V lookup: CDR1 MNHNS, CDR2 SASEGT. The CDR3 extends over 15 amino acids. V shed 8 bases, J shed 7 bases, and the junction held 13 bases outside the gene matches. CDR3 amino acids: CASPGTSGVLLEQYV. DNA of the CDR3: TGTGCCAGCCCGGGGACTAGCGGAGTGTTACTGGAGCAGTACGTC.